The clone carrying this TCR beta chain has a count of ten or more. The sample originates from a study of tumor-infiltrating lymphocytes in oesophageal squamous cell carcinoma. MiXCR was run by TCRdb on the reads, yielding one entry per CDR3 protein. The table records over 9,000 distinct CDR3 sequences, roughly 60% of them present only once. This CDR3 has 20 amino acids. V lost 0 bases to trimming and J lost 7 bases; unmatched junction nucleotides: 17. CDR1 MGHRA and CDR2 YSYEKL come from the germline V gene. The sequence came from a female donor with esophageal squamous cell carcinoma. Material for sequencing was blood. The chain has TRBV4-1 and TRBJ2-7; TRBD2 aligns across 14 bases. CDR3 in amino acids: CASSQDLFGVGTSGSGEQYF. For the CDR3, the DNA is TGCGCCAGCAGCCAAGATCTATTCGGGGTTGGGACTAGCGGGAGTGGAGAGCAGTACTTC.